Listed below are T cell receptor beta chains from one sample, sequenced in a study of blood T cell repertoires in COVID-19. Assay: immunoSEQ multiplex PCR; the TCRdb copy retains only in-frame clones and omits some. Of about 160,000 clones in the sample, approximately 81% were seen once. The sample comprised PBMCs or T cells enriched from blood (not recorded which). These receptors all come from a man aged 60 to 75 who had recovered from COVID-19. CDR3s include the opening cysteine and the closing phenylalanine or tryptophan. D genes are given only for firm matches. Rows may omit the clone size; those that give it use once, few, many or a size class.

abundance,j_gene,v_gene,d_gene,CDR3aa,CDR3nt
NA,TRBJ2-1,TRBV12-5,NA,CASGLIRGGVVHEQFF,TGTGCTAGTGGTTTGATCCGGGGCGGGGTGGTACATGAGCAGTTCTTC
NA,TRBJ2-3,TRBV7-9,NA,CASSLYTMVAGLDTQYF,TGTGCCAGCAGCTTATATACTATGGTTGCGGGGTTGGATACGCAGTATTTT
NA,TRBJ2-3,TRBV3-1/TRBV3-2,NA,CASSQAYPGEGVEYF,TGTGCCAGCAGCCAAGCTTACCCGGGGGAAGGGGTTGAGTATTTT
NA,TRBJ2-5,TRBV7-2,NA,CASIRGLQETQYF,TGTGCCAGCATCAGAGGCTTACAAGAGACCCAGTACTTC
few,TRBJ1-2,TRBV25-1,NA,CASSGVAQVYGYTF,TGTGCCAGCAGTGGAGTCGCACAGGTCTATGGCTACACCTTC
NA,TRBJ1-1,TRBV6-5,TRBD1,CASSPDRMNTEAFF,TGTGCCAGCAGCCCGGACAGGATGAACACTGAAGCTTTCTTT
NA,TRBJ1-2,TRBV6-5,TRBD1,CASSNHGTGNGYTF,TGTGCCAGCAGTAACCACGGGACAGGGAATGGCTACACCTTC
NA,TRBJ2-5,TRBV7-2,TRBD2,CASSPGGSSSAQYF,TGTGCCAGCAGCCCCGGGGGGTCGTCATCGGCCCAGTACTTC
NA,TRBJ2-1,TRBV24-1,TRBD2,CATSDPPGASGSPYNEQFF,TGTGCCACCAGTGACCCCCCCGGGGCTAGCGGGAGCCCCTACAATGAGCAGTTCTTC
NA,TRBJ1-4,TRBV18,NA,CASSLNPSSNEKLFF,TGTGCCAGCTCACTCAACCCCAGTTCCAATGAAAAACTGTTTTTT
NA,TRBJ2-2,TRBV7-2,NA,CASTILAGELFF,TGTGCCAGCACCATCCTAGCCGGGGAGCTGTTTTTT
NA,TRBJ2-7,TRBV5-1,TRBD2,CASSQGTSGTYEQYF,TGCGCCAGCAGCCAAGGGACTAGCGGAACCTACGAGCAGTACTTC
NA,TRBJ1-5,TRBV19,NA,CASSFAGNQPQHF,TGTGCCAGTAGCTTCGCAGGCAATCAGCCCCAGCATTTT
NA,TRBJ2-7,TRBV30,NA,CAWQGVSYEQYF,TGTGCCTGGCAAGGGGTCTCCTACGAGCAGTACTTC
NA,TRBJ2-2,TRBV18,NA,CASSPLPQGANTGELFF,TGTGCCAGCTCACCACTCCCACAGGGTGCCAACACCGGGGAGCTGTTTTTT
NA,TRBJ2-3,TRBV7-6,TRBD2,CASSPLGGRDTDTQYF,TGTGCCAGCAGCCCTCTCGGCGGGAGGGACACAGATACGCAGTATTTT
NA,TRBJ2-5,TRBV5-1,TRBD2,CASSLEAGWETQYF,TGCGCCAGCAGCTTGGAAGCGGGATGGGAGACCCAGTACTTC
NA,TRBJ1-4,TRBV28,NA,CASSLRQRSNEKLFF,TGTGCCAGCAGTTTACGACAGAGATCTAATGAAAAACTGTTTTTT
NA,TRBJ2-5,TRBV23-1,TRBD1,CASTSRTGDGETQYF,TGCGCCAGCACCTCCCGGACAGGGGATGGAGAGACCCAGTACTTC
NA,TRBJ1-3,TRBV29-1,TRBD1,CSVEWAGGHTIYF,TGCAGCGTTGAGTGGGCAGGGGGCCACACCATATATTTT
NA,TRBJ1-1,TRBV3-1/TRBV3-2,NA,CASSQISRGIGSVTEAFF,TGTGCCAGCAGCCAAATTTCGAGAGGGATAGGGAGCGTCACTGAAGCTTTCTTT
NA,TRBJ2-1,TRBV7-2,NA,CASNLGLPLDEQFF,TGTGCCAGCAACCTCGGACTACCTTTGGATGAGCAGTTCTTC
NA,TRBJ1-5,TRBV27,NA,CASSLWGGLSQPQHF,TGTGCCAGCAGTTTATGGGGGGGGTTGAGTCAGCCCCAGCATTTT
NA,TRBJ2-7,TRBV6-1,TRBD1,CASSESLRDRVGYF,TGTGCCAGCAGTGAATCCCTCCGGGACAGGGTCGGTTACTTC
few,TRBJ2-5,TRBV19,NA,CASSIDSRGETQYF,TGTGCCAGTAGTATTGACAGTCGAGGAGAGACCCAGTACTTC
NA,TRBJ2-1,TRBV10-1,TRBD2,CASIGLAGDYYNEQFF,TGCGCCAGCATCGGACTAGCGGGAGATTACTACAATGAGCAGTTCTTC
few,TRBJ1-2,TRBV7-2,NA,CASSPNRANYGYTF,TGTGCCAGCAGCCCCAACAGGGCCAACTATGGCTACACCTTC
NA,TRBJ2-1,TRBV5-4,NA,CASSLDSVGNEQFF,TGTGCCAGCAGCTTGGATAGCGTGGGGAATGAGCAGTTCTTC
NA,TRBJ1-2,TRBV6-6,NA,CASMGGSGYTF,TGTGCCAGCATGGGGGGAAGTGGCTACACCTTC
NA,TRBJ2-5,TRBV7-3,TRBD2,CASSLNGRYQETQYF,TGTGCCAGCAGCTTAAACGGGAGGTACCAAGAGACCCAGTACTTC
many,TRBJ1-1,TRBV7-9,NA,CASSLLQGMNTEAFF,TGTGCCAGCAGCTTACTTCAGGGTATGAACACTGAAGCTTTCTTT
NA,TRBJ1-1,TRBV5-6,NA,CASSLAGMNTEAFF,TGTGCCAGCAGCTTGGCGGGGATGAACACTGAAGCTTTCTTT
NA,TRBJ1-2,TRBV15,NA,CATSRASLSGYGYTF,TGTGCCACCAGCAGGGCCTCGTTATCTGGCTATGGCTACACCTTC
NA,TRBJ2-3,TRBV6-4,TRBD2,CASSDPRPPGTSARSDTQYF,TGTGCCAGCAGTGACCCGCGACCGCCTGGGACTAGCGCCCGGAGTGATACGCAGTATTTT
NA,TRBJ2-1,TRBV27,TRBD2,CASTPGGEGNEQFF,TGTGCCAGCACGCCGGGGGGGGAGGGCAATGAGCAGTTCTTC
once,TRBJ1-5,TRBV3-1/TRBV3-2,TRBD1,CASSPGTGIQPQHF,TGTGCCAGCAGTCCCGGGACAGGGATTCAGCCCCAGCATTTT
NA,TRBJ1-1,TRBV5-1,NA,CASSSVTATTVLNTEAFF,TGCGCCAGCAGCTCAGTTACCGCAACGACAGTTCTGAACACTGAAGCTTTCTTT
NA,TRBJ2-3,TRBV2,TRBD2,CASSELAGGTDTQYF,TGTGCCAGCAGTGAACTAGCGGGAGGAACAGATACGCAGTATTTT
NA,TRBJ1-1,TRBV29-1,NA,CSALPGTEAFF,TGCAGCGCCCTGCCGGGAACCGAAGCTTTCTTT
once,TRBJ2-3,TRBV3-1/TRBV3-2,TRBD2,CASSQSRGRALSDTQYF,TGTGCCAGCAGCCAAAGTCGCGGGAGGGCCTTATCAGATACGCAGTATTTT
NA,TRBJ2-2,TRBV19,TRBD2,CASTKTSGGNANTGELFF,TGTGCCAGTACCAAGACTAGCGGGGGAAACGCGAACACCGGGGAGCTGTTTTTT
NA,TRBJ1-4,TRBV11-2,TRBD1,CASSLGGQRGEKLFF,TGTGCCAGCAGCTTAGGGGGACAGAGGGGGGAAAAACTGTTTTTT
NA,TRBJ1-3,TRBV27,NA,CASSPQGTYGNTIYF,TGTGCCAGCAGTCCGCAGGGGACCTACGGAAACACCATATATTTT
NA,TRBJ1-1,TRBV7-9,TRBD1,CASSFMTGIGTEAFF,TGTGCCAGCAGCTTTATGACAGGGATCGGCACTGAAGCTTTCTTT
NA,TRBJ1-5,TRBV2,NA,CASSEARGGPQHF,TGTGCCAGCAGTGAAGCCAGGGGCGGGCCCCAGCATTTT
NA,TRBJ1-2,TRBV6-1,TRBD1,CASSEATGVGYGYTF,TGTGCCAGCAGTGAAGCAACAGGGGTAGGGTATGGCTACACCTTC
NA,TRBJ1-3,TRBV19,NA,CASSASGFSGNTIYF,TGTGCCAGTAGTGCCAGCGGTTTCTCTGGAAACACCATATATTTT
NA,TRBJ2-7,TRBV5-6,TRBD1,CASSLRTGAGEQYF,TGTGCCAGCAGCTTAAGGACAGGAGCAGGGGAACAGTACTTC
NA,TRBJ2-2,TRBV28,NA,CASSLSQTHTGELFF,TGTGCCAGCAGTTTATCACAGACACACACCGGGGAGCTGTTTTTT
NA,TRBJ2-2,TRBV2,TRBD2,CASSELRGSRDGELFF,TGTGCCAGCAGTGAACTGCGCGGGAGTCGCGACGGGGAGCTGTTTTTT
NA,TRBJ2-2,TRBV12-5,TRBD1,CASGGGQGEAGELFF,TGTGCTAGTGGCGGAGGACAGGGTGAGGCCGGGGAGCTGTTTTTT
NA,TRBJ2-5,TRBV6-4,NA,CASSDGTGTTQYF,TGTGCCAGCAGTGACGGGACCGGGACTACCCAGTACTTC
NA,TRBJ2-2,TRBV28,TRBD1,CASRTGTVNTGELFF,TGTGCCAGCAGGACCGGGACAGTGAACACCGGGGAGCTGTTTTTT
NA,TRBJ1-3,TRBV27,NA,CASSLSGVGNTIYF,TGTGCCAGCAGTTTATCCGGGGTTGGAAACACCATATATTTT
once,TRBJ2-7,TRBV19,TRBD1,CASSLQGALYEQYF,TGTGCCAGTAGTCTCCAGGGGGCGCTTTACGAGCAGTACTTC